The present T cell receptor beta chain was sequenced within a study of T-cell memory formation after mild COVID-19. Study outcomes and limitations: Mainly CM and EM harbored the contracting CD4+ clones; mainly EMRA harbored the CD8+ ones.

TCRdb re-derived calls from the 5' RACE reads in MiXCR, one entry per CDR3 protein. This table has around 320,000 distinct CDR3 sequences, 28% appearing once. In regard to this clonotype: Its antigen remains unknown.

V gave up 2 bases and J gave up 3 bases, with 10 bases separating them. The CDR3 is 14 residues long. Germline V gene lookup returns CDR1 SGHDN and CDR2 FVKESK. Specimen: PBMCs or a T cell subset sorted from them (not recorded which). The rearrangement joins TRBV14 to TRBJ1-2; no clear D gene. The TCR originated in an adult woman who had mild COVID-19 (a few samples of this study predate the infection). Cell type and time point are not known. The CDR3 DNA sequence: TGTGCCAGCAGCCAATCCGGGAAGGACTATGGCTACACCTTC. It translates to CASSQSGKDYGYTF.